Listed below are T cell receptor beta chains from one sample, sequenced in a study of OX40 agonist ivuxolimab in advanced cancers. Profiled with immunoSEQ multiplex PCR; TCRdb holds only in-frame clones, not every one. This table has approximately 83,000 clones, approximately 84% appearing once. The source was CD4+ or CD8+ T cells sorted from blood, collected in a trial of the OX40 agonist ivuxolimab. The receptors here all came from an adult with an advanced solid tumor such as melanoma, head and neck, liver or kidney cancer. Both conserved end residues are part of each CDR3. A D gene is named only where the DNA matches it firmly. For some rows the clone size is stated as once, few or many, or as a class when expanded; others skip it.

v_gene: TRBV7-3
abundance: -
len: 15
d_gene: -
j_gene: TRBJ2-1
CDR3nt: TGTGCCAGCAGCTTAGGGGGCGCAGGGCAGAATGAGCAGTTCTTC
CDR3aa: CASSLGGAGQNEQFF

v_gene: TRBV11-1
abundance: -
len: 11
d_gene: -
j_gene: TRBJ2-3
CDR3nt: TGTGCCAGCAGCTCGGGGGATACGCAGTATTTT
CDR3aa: CASSSGDTQYF

v_gene: TRBV7-3
abundance: -
len: 15
d_gene: -
j_gene: TRBJ1-1
CDR3nt: TGTGCCAGCAGCTTAAACAGAGAGATGAACACTGAAGCTTTCTTT
CDR3aa: CASSLNREMNTEAFF

v_gene: TRBV5-4
abundance: -
len: 13
d_gene: -
j_gene: TRBJ1-1
CDR3nt: TGTGCCAGCAGCCCCGTCGGGAAGACTGAAGCTTTCTTT
CDR3aa: CASSPVGKTEAFF

v_gene: TRBV5-1
abundance: -
len: 13
d_gene: -
j_gene: TRBJ1-1
CDR3nt: TGCGCCAGCAGCGGGGACCTGAACACTGAAGCTTTCTTT
CDR3aa: CASSGDLNTEAFF

v_gene: TRBV5-1
abundance: -
len: 13
d_gene: -
j_gene: TRBJ1-1
CDR3nt: TGCGCCAGCAGCTTAACAGGCGAAACGAATGCTTTCTTT
CDR3aa: CASSLTGETNAFF

v_gene: TRBV25-1
abundance: -
len: 13
d_gene: -
j_gene: TRBJ2-2
CDR3nt: TGTGCCAGCAGTGAATTTGGCACCGGGGAGCTGTTTTTT
CDR3aa: CASSEFGTGELFF

v_gene: TRBV20-1
abundance: -
len: 11
d_gene: TRBD2
j_gene: TRBJ2-1
CDR3nt: TGCAGTGGGACTAGCGGGATAGGGCAGTTCTTC
CDR3aa: CSGTSGIGQFF

v_gene: TRBV9
abundance: -
len: 13
d_gene: -
j_gene: TRBJ2-5
CDR3nt: TGTGCCAGCAGCGGAGGGGCCCAAGAGACCCAGTACTTC
CDR3aa: CASSGGAQETQYF

v_gene: TRBV19
abundance: -
len: 12
d_gene: -
j_gene: TRBJ1-5
CDR3nt: TGTGCCAGTAGTCCCAGTGGTCAGCCCCAGCATTTT
CDR3aa: CASSPSGQPQHF

v_gene: TRBV4-1
abundance: -
len: 14
d_gene: -
j_gene: TRBJ1-1
CDR3nt: TGCGCCAGCACACCAGTCCGGGGGGGGACTGAAGCTTTCTTT
CDR3aa: CASTPVRGGTEAFF

v_gene: TRBV7-2
abundance: -
len: 14
d_gene: -
j_gene: TRBJ2-7
CDR3nt: TGTGCCAGCAGCTTCGCACAGGGCTCCTACGAGCAGTACTTC
CDR3aa: CASSFAQGSYEQYF

v_gene: TRBV7-3
abundance: -
len: 14
d_gene: -
j_gene: TRBJ2-3
CDR3nt: TGTGCCAGCAGCCAAGGACCTTTCACAGATACGCAGTATTTT
CDR3aa: CASSQGPFTDTQYF

v_gene: TRBV11-3
abundance: -
len: 16
d_gene: -
j_gene: TRBJ2-5
CDR3nt: TGTGCCAGCAGCTCCGAGACCGCGGGGGCAAAAGAGACCCAGTACTTC
CDR3aa: CASSSETAGAKETQYF

v_gene: TRBV14
abundance: -
len: 17
d_gene: TRBD2
j_gene: TRBJ2-3
CDR3nt: TGTGCCAGCAGCCAATATACTAGCGGGGGGTACACAGATACGCAGTATTTT
CDR3aa: CASSQYTSGGYTDTQYF

v_gene: TRBV5-6
abundance: -
len: 15
d_gene: -
j_gene: TRBJ2-4
CDR3nt: TGTGCCAGCAGCTTGACGACCGATGAGAAAAACATTCAGTACTTC
CDR3aa: CASSLTTDEKNIQYF

v_gene: TRBV7-9
abundance: -
len: 14
d_gene: TRBD1
j_gene: TRBJ2-7
CDR3nt: TGTGCCAGCAGCTCCGTGACAGGGGGCTACGAGCAGTACTTC
CDR3aa: CASSSVTGGYEQYF

v_gene: TRBV7-2
abundance: few
len: 17
d_gene: -
j_gene: TRBJ2-7
CDR3nt: TGTGCCAGCAGCTTTGCCGGAGCGGGCCGAAGCTCCTACGAGCAGTACTTC
CDR3aa: CASSFAGAGRSSYEQYF

v_gene: TRBV6-5
abundance: -
len: 15
d_gene: -
j_gene: TRBJ1-2
CDR3nt: TGTGCCAGCACCCTTACACCAGGGTCCTACTATGGCTACACCTTC
CDR3aa: CASTLTPGSYYGYTF

v_gene: TRBV5-6
abundance: -
len: 15
d_gene: -
j_gene: TRBJ2-6
CDR3nt: TGTGCCAGCAGCTTGCTGGTCTCTGGGGCCAACGTCCTGACTTTC
CDR3aa: CASSLLVSGANVLTF

v_gene: TRBV4-2
abundance: -
len: 14
d_gene: -
j_gene: TRBJ1-1
CDR3nt: TGTGCCAGCAGCCAATTGGCCACCCTCACTGAAGCTTTCTTT
CDR3aa: CASSQLATLTEAFF

v_gene: TRBV27
abundance: -
len: 15
d_gene: TRBD1
j_gene: TRBJ1-1
CDR3nt: TGTGCCAGCAGTTCAGGGGGGGCCGATTACACTGAAGCTTTCTTT
CDR3aa: CASSSGGADYTEAFF

v_gene: TRBV19
abundance: -
len: 17
d_gene: TRBD1
j_gene: TRBJ1-2
CDR3nt: TGTGCCAGTAGGAACAACACCGGGACAGGGCTTACCTATGGCTACACCTTC
CDR3aa: CASRNNTGTGLTYGYTF

v_gene: TRBV19
abundance: -
len: 18
d_gene: TRBD1
j_gene: TRBJ1-5
CDR3nt: TGTGCCAGTAAAATAGGGACAGGGGGCTCGGGGTTGAATCAGCCCCAGCATTTT
CDR3aa: CASKIGTGGSGLNQPQHF

v_gene: TRBV2
abundance: -
len: 19
d_gene: TRBD1
j_gene: TRBJ2-7
CDR3nt: TGTGCCAGCAGCGGTCCGGGACAGGGTTTTTCTGTGGTGTCCTACGAGCAGTACTTC
CDR3aa: CASSGPGQGFSVVSYEQYF

v_gene: TRBV4-1
abundance: -
len: 17
d_gene: -
j_gene: TRBJ2-7
CDR3nt: TGCGCCAGCAGCCAAGTGGCCTCCGGGACGGCTAACTACGAGCAGTACTTC
CDR3aa: CASSQVASGTANYEQYF

v_gene: TRBV5-5
abundance: once
len: 15
d_gene: -
j_gene: TRBJ1-5
CDR3nt: TGTGCCAGCAGCTTCCGTTCGGGGTCCCAGTGGCCCCAGCATTTT
CDR3aa: CASSFRSGSQWPQHF

v_gene: TRBV5-1
abundance: -
len: 14
d_gene: -
j_gene: TRBJ2-5
CDR3nt: TGCGCCAGCAGCTTAAACAGCGTCCAAGAGACCCAGTACTTC
CDR3aa: CASSLNSVQETQYF

v_gene: TRBV5-5
abundance: few
len: 16
d_gene: TRBD1
j_gene: TRBJ2-7
CDR3nt: TGTGCCAGCAGTCGGGACAGCGATACTCAAGCCTACGAGCAGTACTTC
CDR3aa: CASSRDSDTQAYEQYF

v_gene: TRBV13
abundance: medium-sized
len: 15
d_gene: -
j_gene: TRBJ1-4
CDR3nt: TGTGCCAGCAGCTCGCACAGGGAAGTGGGTGAAAAACTGTTTTTT
CDR3aa: CASSSHREVGEKLFF

v_gene: TRBV6-6
abundance: -
len: 15
d_gene: -
j_gene: TRBJ2-7
CDR3nt: TGTGCCAGCAGTTACAGGCAGGAAAGCTCCTACGAGCAGTACTTC
CDR3aa: CASSYRQESSYEQYF

v_gene: TRBV7-9
abundance: -
len: 17
d_gene: TRBD1
j_gene: TRBJ2-2
CDR3nt: TGTGCCAGCAGCCCCTGGACAGGGGCGTTCGGCACCGGGGAGCTGTTTTTT
CDR3aa: CASSPWTGAFGTGELFF

v_gene: TRBV10-3
abundance: -
len: 13
d_gene: -
j_gene: TRBJ2-2
CDR3nt: TGTGCCATCAGTGAACTAGCCCCCGGGGAGCTGTTTTTT
CDR3aa: CAISELAPGELFF

v_gene: TRBV5-4
abundance: few
len: 16
d_gene: TRBD1
j_gene: TRBJ2-1
CDR3nt: TGTGCCAGCAGCGGATTCGGACAGGGGGCGGTCAATGAGCAGTTCTTC
CDR3aa: CASSGFGQGAVNEQFF

v_gene: TRBV7-3
abundance: once
len: 15
d_gene: TRBD2
j_gene: TRBJ2-2
CDR3nt: TGTGCCAGCAGCAGGGGACTAGCGGGGACCGGGGAGCTGTTTTTT
CDR3aa: CASSRGLAGTGELFF

v_gene: TRBV5-6
abundance: -
len: 17
d_gene: TRBD1
j_gene: TRBJ1-1
CDR3nt: TGTGCCAGCAGCTTGTCCTGGGCAGGGGGTGAGGGCACTGAAGCTTTCTTT
CDR3aa: CASSLSWAGGEGTEAFF

v_gene: TRBV11-2
abundance: few
len: 15
d_gene: -
j_gene: TRBJ1-1
CDR3nt: TGTGCCAGCAGCCCGGAGCGTGGCAGGGCCACTGAAGCTTTCTTT
CDR3aa: CASSPERGRATEAFF

v_gene: TRBV18
abundance: -
len: 14
d_gene: -
j_gene: TRBJ2-1
CDR3nt: TGTGCCAGCTCACCACCGGCAGGAGGGAATGAGCAGTTCTTC
CDR3aa: CASSPPAGGNEQFF

v_gene: TRBV4-1
abundance: -
len: 13
d_gene: -
j_gene: TRBJ1-4
CDR3nt: TGCGCCAGCAGCCAAGAATTTGCGAGGGTGCTGTTTTTT
CDR3aa: CASSQEFARVLFF

v_gene: TRBV18
abundance: once
len: 16
d_gene: -
j_gene: TRBJ2-3
CDR3nt: TGTGCCAGCTCACCTACGAGCCACTCTACGGCAGATACGCAGTATTTT
CDR3aa: CASSPTSHSTADTQYF

v_gene: TRBV5-1
abundance: -
len: 14
d_gene: -
j_gene: TRBJ1-3
CDR3nt: TGCGCCAGCAGCCCTGGGACACAGGGAAACACCATATATTTT
CDR3aa: CASSPGTQGNTIYF

v_gene: TRBV5-1
abundance: -
len: 13
d_gene: TRBD1
j_gene: TRBJ1-5
CDR3nt: TGCGCCAGCAGCTGGGGACAGGGTCAGCCCCAGCATTTT
CDR3aa: CASSWGQGQPQHF

v_gene: TRBV19
abundance: -
len: 14
d_gene: -
j_gene: TRBJ2-2
CDR3nt: TGTGCCAGCGGGTGGGGGCGGCCGACCGGGGAGCTGTTTTTT
CDR3aa: CASGWGRPTGELFF

v_gene: TRBV27
abundance: -
len: 16
d_gene: TRBD1
j_gene: TRBJ2-2
CDR3nt: TGTGCCAGCAGTTCCCTGACAGGGGCGAACACCGGGGAGCTGTTTTTT
CDR3aa: CASSSLTGANTGELFF

v_gene: TRBV12-5
abundance: few
len: 14
d_gene: -
j_gene: TRBJ1-1
CDR3nt: TGTGCTAGTGGTTCACAGGGTCTGAACACTGAAGCTTTCTTT
CDR3aa: CASGSQGLNTEAFF

v_gene: TRBV6-5
abundance: -
len: 16
d_gene: -
j_gene: TRBJ2-2
CDR3nt: TGTGCCAGCAGTTACTCGAGCGGAATAAACACCGGGGAGCTGTTTTTT
CDR3aa: CASSYSSGINTGELFF

v_gene: TRBV11-3
abundance: -
len: 13
d_gene: -
j_gene: TRBJ2-3
CDR3nt: TGTGCCAGCAGAGAAAACGTGCAGGATACGCAGTATTTT
CDR3aa: CASRENVQDTQYF

v_gene: TRBV5-1
abundance: few
len: 14
d_gene: -
j_gene: TRBJ2-3
CDR3nt: TGCGCCAGCAGCTTGGGGCTCGTCTTGGATACGCAGTATTTT
CDR3aa: CASSLGLVLDTQYF

v_gene: TRBV14
abundance: few
len: 16
d_gene: -
j_gene: TRBJ2-4
CDR3nt: TGTGCCAGCAGCCAAGTTCACGAGGGAACCAAAAACATTCAGTACTTC
CDR3aa: CASSQVHEGTKNIQYF

v_gene: TRBV6-5
abundance: -
len: 13
d_gene: -
j_gene: TRBJ1-1
CDR3nt: TGTGCCAGCAGTTACGCCGGGTTCCCTGAAGCTTTCTTT
CDR3aa: CASSYAGFPEAFF

v_gene: TRBV6-5
abundance: -
len: 16
d_gene: -
j_gene: TRBJ2-5
CDR3nt: TGTGCCAGCAGTTACTCACGGCATCTACTTGAAGAGACCCAGTACTTC
CDR3aa: CASSYSRHLLEETQYF

v_gene: TRBV19
abundance: -
len: 15
d_gene: -
j_gene: TRBJ2-3
CDR3nt: TGTGCCAGCCGAAAGACAGTGACAGACACAGATACGCAGTATTTT
CDR3aa: CASRKTVTDTDTQYF

v_gene: TRBV7-2
abundance: -
len: 13
d_gene: -
j_gene: TRBJ1-2
CDR3nt: TGTGCCAGCAGGAAGGAGCCATACTATGGCTACACCTTC
CDR3aa: CASRKEPYYGYTF

v_gene: TRBV19
abundance: -
len: 13
d_gene: -
j_gene: TRBJ2-1
CDR3nt: TGTGCCAGTAGTCGGCGGACTTACAATGAGCAGTTCTTC
CDR3aa: CASSRRTYNEQFF

v_gene: TRBV6-5
abundance: -
len: 15
d_gene: -
j_gene: TRBJ1-3
CDR3nt: TGTGCCAGCAGCCGGGACAAGGTTTCTGGAAACACCATATATTTT
CDR3aa: CASSRDKVSGNTIYF